This TCR beta chain was recorded in a study of blood T cell repertoires in COVID-19. Across the study: The study drew acute and convalescent COVID-19 samples from the United States, Italy and Spain.

Original analysis: Reference gene primers were amplified, and this amplification served to estimate nucleated cell counts. Sequencing used immunoSEQ multiplex PCR; TCRdb keeps in-frame clones, though not all of them. V, J and clone size derive from that table, while D and trimming were established from the DNA sequence. There are 85,000 to 110,000 clones in the sample; roughly nine tenths occur only once, and 17% lies in the top ten. With 7 bases clipped from V and 4 bases from J, the junction kept 5 bases outside the gene matches. The CDR3 has 15 amino acids. CDR1 is MNHNY, CDR2 SVGAGI, per germline (reference sequence).

The source of this sequence is a woman of 80 years or more in a cohort sampled during active COVID-19. The chain couples TRBV6-6 to TRBJ2-1, with 12 nucleotides matching TRBD2. Sequencing was performed on peripheral blood. The CDR3 DNA follows: TGTGCCAGCATTCTAGCGGGAGGGCCGTACAATGAGCAGTTCTTC. Its translation is CASILAGGPYNEQFF.